Listed here is a single T cell receptor beta chain. The entry originates in a study of technical replicates of blood from a handful of donors. The protocol was immunoSEQ multiplex PCR, while the TCRdb copy is restricted to in-frame clones and leaves out a portion. There are around 50,000 clones in the sample; 90% to 97% occur only once, and around 0.4% lies in the top ten. The sequence was obtained from a human donor in good health. Sequences were obtained from T cells isolated from PBMCs.

The CDR3 sequence: CSVVGGSYNEQFF. The CDR3 bases are TGCAGCGTTGTTGGGGGGTCCTACAATGAGCAGTTCTTC. The J gene is TRBJ2-1, the V gene TRBV29-1; possible D gene TRBD2, 6 bases. Trimming stripped 4 bases from V and 1 base from J, with 8 bases between. The CDR3 totals 13 residues. The germline CDR1 and CDR2 sequences are SQVTM and ANQGSEA.